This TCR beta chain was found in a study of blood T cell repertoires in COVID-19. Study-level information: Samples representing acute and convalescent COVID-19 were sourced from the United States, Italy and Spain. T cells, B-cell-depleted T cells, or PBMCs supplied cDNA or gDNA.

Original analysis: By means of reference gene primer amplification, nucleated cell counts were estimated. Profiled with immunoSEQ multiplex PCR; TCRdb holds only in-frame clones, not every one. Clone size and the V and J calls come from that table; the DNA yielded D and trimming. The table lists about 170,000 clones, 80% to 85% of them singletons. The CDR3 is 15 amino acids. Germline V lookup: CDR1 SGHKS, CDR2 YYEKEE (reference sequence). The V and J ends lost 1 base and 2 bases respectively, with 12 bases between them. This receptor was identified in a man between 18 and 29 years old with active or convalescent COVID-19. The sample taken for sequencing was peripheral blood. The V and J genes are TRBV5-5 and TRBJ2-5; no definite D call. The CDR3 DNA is TGTGCCAGCAGCTTGTTAGAGAGGAGACAAGAGACCCAGTACTTC. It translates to CASSLLERRQETQYF.